Listed here are 2 T cell receptor beta chains from one sample, sequenced in a study of T cell responses to AZD1222 COVID-19 vaccine. Assay: immunoSEQ multiplex PCR; the TCRdb copy retains only in-frame clones and omits some. Of fewer than 65,000 clones in the sample, roughly 90% were seen once. This specimen consisted of peripheral blood, obtained 28 days after the second AZD1222 dose. The receptors shown here come from an adult who received the AZD1222 COVID-19 vaccine.

The V and J genes are TRBV19 and TRBJ1-2, with TRBD1 identical over 8 bases. The CDR3 spans 12 residues. V lost 9 bases, J lost 8 bases, and 8 bases stayed unmatched. Germline lookup yields CDR1 LNHDA and CDR2 SQIVND (reference sequence). Here the CDR3 reads CASNGQGTGYTF. The DNA for the CDR3 is TGTGCCAGCAACGGACAGGGCACGGGCTACACCTTC.

This clone was seen only a few times. V gene TRBV6-5 combines with J gene TRBJ2-2; perhaps TRBD2 as D (5 bases). This CDR3 comprises 14 residues. The V end lost 7 bases, the J end lost 4 bases, and 13 bases lay between the germline ends. In germline, CDR1 is MNHEY, CDR2 SVGAGI. CDR3 sequence reads: CASNPTRGTGELFF. CDR3 nucleotide sequence: TGTGCCAGCAACCCTACCCGGGGCACCGGGGAGCTGTTTTTT.